The present T cell receptor beta chain was sequenced within a study of T cell responses to AZD1222 COVID-19 vaccine. Study-level results: Donors were largely white British and mainly female; clonal diversity was possibly underestimated.

CDR1 LGHDT and CDR2 YNNKEL come from the germline V gene (reference sequence). The CDR3 extends over 16 amino acids. With 4 bases clipped from V and 1 base from J, the junction kept 6 bases outside the gene matches. Generated by immunoSEQ multiplex PCR, the TCRdb table keeps only in-frame clones and is missing some. This table has 120,000 or so clones, 85% to 90% appearing once. As to this clone: Its antigen is not known.

This chain joins TRBV3-1 (or the pseudogene TRBV3-2) and TRBJ2-2, with 7 bases fitting TRBD1. The sample consisted of peripheral blood, taken 28 days after the second AZD1222 dose. The TCR originated in an adult who received the AZD1222 COVID-19 vaccine. The CDR3 DNA reads TGTGCCAGCAGCCCTTCCGGGACAGTGAACACCGGGGAGCTGTTTTTT. As protein: CASSPSGTVNTGELFF.